The sample holds many counts of the clone carrying this T cell receptor beta chain. Donors uniformly comprised healthy Caucasians. This sample was included in a study of identical twins. Unique molecular identifiers were present on the cDNA, and a universal primer site came from template switching. Via MiXCR, TCRdb re-called the 5' RACE reads, giving one row per CDR3 protein. This sample has 690,000 or so distinct CDR3 sequences; around 6% occur once, and the top ten carry 1.5% to 2%. The sample taken for sequencing was naive T cells sorted from blood. This sequence originates from a man in his late teens or twenties in good health.

In DNA form, the CDR3 reads TGTGCCAGCAGTTTTCGTAGCGGGTGGGAGACCCAGTACTTC. It encodes CASSFRSGWETQYF. The chain links TRBV12-3 or TRBV12-4 to TRBJ2-5, with 7 nucleotides matching TRBD2. This CDR3 region has 14 residues. The J segment lost 5 bases and the V segment lost 3 bases, leaving 6 bases of the junction unmatched.